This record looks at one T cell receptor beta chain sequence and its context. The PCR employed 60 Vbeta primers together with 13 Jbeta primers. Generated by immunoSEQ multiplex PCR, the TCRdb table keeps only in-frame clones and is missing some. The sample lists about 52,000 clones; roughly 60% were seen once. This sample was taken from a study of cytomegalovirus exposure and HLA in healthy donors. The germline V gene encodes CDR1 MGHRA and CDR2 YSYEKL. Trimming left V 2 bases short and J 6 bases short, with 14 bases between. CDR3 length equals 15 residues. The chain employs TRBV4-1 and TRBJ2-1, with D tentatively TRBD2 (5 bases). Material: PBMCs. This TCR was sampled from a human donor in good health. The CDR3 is CASSQRIVEGNEQFF. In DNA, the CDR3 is TGCGCCAGCAGCCAAAGGATTGTAGAGGGCAATGAGCAGTTCTTC.